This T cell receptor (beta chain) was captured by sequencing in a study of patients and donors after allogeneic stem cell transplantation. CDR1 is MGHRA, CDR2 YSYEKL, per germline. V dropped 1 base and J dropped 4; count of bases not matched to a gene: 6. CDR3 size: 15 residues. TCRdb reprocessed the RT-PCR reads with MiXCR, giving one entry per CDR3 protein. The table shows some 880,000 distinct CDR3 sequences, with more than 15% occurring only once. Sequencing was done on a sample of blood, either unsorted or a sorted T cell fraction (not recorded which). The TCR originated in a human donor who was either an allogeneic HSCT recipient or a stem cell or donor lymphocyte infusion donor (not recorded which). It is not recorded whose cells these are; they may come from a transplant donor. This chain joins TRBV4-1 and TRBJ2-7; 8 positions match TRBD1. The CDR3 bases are TGCGCCAGCAGCCAAGTCGAACAGGGGGTATACGAGCAGTACTTC. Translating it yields CASSQVEQGVYEQYF.